This T cell receptor (beta chain) was sequenced during a study of cytomegalovirus exposure and HLA in healthy donors (dated by TCRdb to 2015 to 2018). With respect to the entire study: In an earlier analysis of roughly 590 of the donors, 276 Gb of sequence data and 90 million to 120 million unique TCR beta sequences from 150 million to 200 million T cells were reported. Roughly 300 gigabases of sequencing data and approximately 80 million unique TCR sequences were included in an early release covering 550 to 800 HLA-typed donors. The genetic ancestry cluster associated with self-reported Caucasian donors included about four fifths of the approximately 400 genotyped donors. The study was designed to test whether signatures of past pathogen exposure could be identified by cataloging public T cell receptors. Using immunosequencing, the study profiled T cell repertoires from around 680 subjects and related those repertoires to cytomegalovirus serostatus. A separate validation cohort of more than 100 different subjects was used in addition to the approximately 700-subject first cohort. To predict cytomegalovirus infection status, the study brought together high-throughput TCR immunosequencing, statistical association of individual TCRs with disease status, and machine learning. A later analysis re-examined previously published TCR beta repertoires from roughly 720 donors and added high-resolution HLA genotyping to investigate patterns of TCR occurrence. In the later analysis, no new phenotypic data were used to find candidate immune exposures; instead, reliance was placed on TCR beta sequences and their occurrence across donors. To decide whether each TCR beta V gene segment behaved as functional or pseudogenic, an earlier analysis of approximately 600 of the donors relied on high-throughput TCR beta sequencing. Alongside the repertoire data, information on donor age, sex, ethnicity and CMV serostatus was compiled. A later genetic analysis took genome-wide SNP genotypes for about three fifths of the 666 donors and used that subset as a discovery cohort. Every discovery cohort repertoire had been produced on one sequencing platform. HLA typing included class I and class II loci at four-digit resolution. The number of typed donors differed by locus: roughly 629-640 for A, B, C, DRB1 and DQB1; some 500 for DQA1; some 590 for DPA1; and roughly 470 for DPB1. Because of strong linkage in the cohort, four or five DR-DQ haplotypes were treated as single units for association and clustering. Among over 350 genotyped donors of the cohort, an average of around 240,000 unique TCR beta nucleotide sequences were sequenced per donor, roughly a sixth of them non-productive.

The cohort was made up of approximately 700 healthy bone marrow donors. All cohort members were sampled while nominally healthy, although unrecorded immune exposures were likely present. The donor was CMV seropositive and belonged to the group of over 250 seropositive cohort members. A peripheral blood sample was collected from each donor, and TCR beta sequencing was performed on peripheral blood mononuclear cells. The Qiagen DNeasy Blood Extraction Kit was used to extract genomic DNA from the blood cell samples. Library prep was done by the immunoSEQ multiplex PCR assay. The multiplex PCR relied on a mix of 60 forward primers for TCR Vbeta segments and 13 reverse primers for TCR Jbeta segments. The CDR3 region of rearranged TCR beta genes was amplified from genomic DNA with a multiplex PCR assay. On the Illumina HiSeq System, the amplified TCR beta libraries were sequenced as 87-base-pair reads. The paper's processing steps were these. A later analysis tallied 75 million to 95 million unique TCR beta chains across the 600 to 700 repertoires, and some 10 million of those chains were shared by two or more donors. A nearest-neighbor algorithm error-corrected the raw reads and collapsed the reads into unique sequences, merging closely related sequences to remove PCR and sequencing errors. To assign V, D and J gene segments, CDR3 sequences were aligned to IMGT reference sequences. For a sequence to be retained, a match of at least six nucleotides to both a V gene segment and a J gene segment was required. A rearrangement counted as productive if the CDR3 had no stop codons and remained in frame with V and J, and every other rearrangement counted as non-productive. CDR3 was defined by IMGT convention, running from the second conserved V-encoded cysteine to the conserved J-encoded phenylalanine. In an earlier analysis of around 640 of the donors, sequences lacking an unambiguous match to a single V gene segment were excluded. An earlier analysis of almost 600 of the donors classified V segments as functional when productive rearrangements were above 56.7% and as segregating when the standard deviation between donors was above 5%. A statistical classification framework was built for diagnosing cytomegalovirus status from the catalog of TCR beta chain sequences. In a later analysis, TCR nucleotide sequences were compared against IMGT/GENE-DB human TR gene sequences so that V and J genes could be assigned. Using the TCRdist pipeline, a later analysis assigned CDR3 sequences along with most-parsimonious VDJ recombination scenarios. In a later analysis, every TCR beta chain was defined by the combination of its CDR3 amino acid sequence and its V-gene family, and reads without a unique V-gene family were dropped. As a way to deal with suspected cross-contamination and a sequencing artifact, a later analysis dropped approximately 590 nucleotide sequences that were highly shared and had low generation probability. For each public chain, a later analysis derived a clonal expansion index from normalized ranks of inferred template counts within each repertoire. In a later analysis, generation probabilities were computed with a VDJ recombination model fitted to out-of-frame rearrangements, and the resulting probabilities were checked against IGoR. In a later analysis, hypergeometric tests were used to score TCR-TCR, TCR-HLA and TCR-CMV co-occurrence, with a repertoire-size bias correction applied to TCR pairs. In a later analysis, false discovery rates were estimated by permuting HLA or CMV assignments 20 times. A later analysis grouped co-occurring TCRs with DBSCAN, adding TCRdist sequence similarity when clustering within HLA-allele-positive subsets. For co-occurrence clustering, repertoires with fewer than 30,000 or more than 120,000 public chains were excluded, along with five repertoires with anomalous nucleotide sharing. Held by TCRdb, this immuneACCESS table contains in-frame sequences only and omits some clones. Under half of the omission traces to an unresolved V gene where checked; the cause of the rest is unknown. The V and J calls and clone size were taken over from that table, and D and trimming were inferred from the DNA. Within this sample are around 95,000 clones, with about 85% of them counted one time only. The ten largest make up under 4.5% of the sample.

About this clone itself: The antigen this receptor binds is unknown. Within one base of it there is no much larger clone, and no base qualities were kept.

What the study reported, not specific to this receptor: A cluster of highly shared sequence variants was judged likely to be a technical artifact of the sequencing pipeline. In this cohort, only TCR beta chains were sequenced, and detectable features were limited by the absence of alpha or paired-chain data. An association between a missense DCLRE1C variant and V-gene and J-gene trimming of TCR beta chains was found in a later genetic analysis and replicated in an independent cohort. In a later analysis, several top co-occurrence clusters were reported to appear linked to parvovirus B19, influenza, CMV and Epstein-Barr virus. According to a later analysis, TCR association rates differed among HLA loci, with DRB1 alleles showing the most associated TCRs and HLA-C alleles showing the fewest. Specific HLA alleles were associated with about 17,000 TCR beta sequences at a false discovery rate of 0.05 in a later analysis. Immune exposure information for the cohort was limited to CMV serostatus. Compared with the 666-donor mean, donors in an Asian-associated ancestry cluster had fewer N-insertions in productive TCRs, according to a later genetic analysis. In an earlier analysis of approximately 600 of the donors, most TCR beta V segments were observed in productive rearrangements about 87% or about 30% of the time, broadly matching IMGT annotations. Roughly uniform sequencing depth across donors was assumed in presence/absence analyses, although this assumption may not hold. In the study, 150 to 200 TCR beta chains were listed as associated with cytomegalovirus. In vitro tests confirmed that three of the cytomegalovirus-associated TCR beta chains recognize cytomegalovirus antigens. Correlated functional status among segregating V segments might reflect linkage disequilibrium, but an unknown experimental factor could not be ruled out. According to a later analysis, most CMV-associated TCR beta chains appeared to be HLA-restricted, and the HLA associations seemed to be driven largely by CMV exposure. Because counts were too low, 15 to 20 rarely observed V segments, including chromosome 9 orphons, were left out of the earlier analysis of 500 to 750 of the donors. A further reported finding was that TCR beta sequences accurately predicted the HLA-A and HLA-B alleles for most subjects in the first cohort. Most TCR sequences were observed very rarely across donors, whereas some public TCRs were present in many individuals. It was suggested by the authors that the approach could potentially be generalized to other disease states and immunological phenotypes. Compared with equally common non-associated chains, HLA-associated TCR beta chains in a later analysis were more clonally expanded and had lower generation probabilities. The classifier was reported to diagnose cytomegalovirus status with high specificity and sensitivity in both the original cohort and the validation cohort. HLA typing was unavailable for some donors at each locus, so association tests used only the typed subset. When HLA alleles, especially DR and DQ, strongly co-occurred, attributing TCR associations to individual alleles was difficult. Because the 87-base-pair reads could not distinguish some IMGT-functional V segments, including TRBV6-2 and TRBV6-3, those segments were excluded.

The germline V gene encodes CDR1 MNHNY and CDR2 SVGAGI (reference sequence). Trimming leaves V shorter by 1 base and J shorter by 7 bases, with the junction holding 6 bases beyond the gene matches. From its cysteine to its phenylalanine, the CDR3 spans 15 amino acids. Only the CDR3 part of the read is kept: 45 bases, read in frame from the first base. Sequencing was done on a sample of PBMCs. In this chain, TRBV6-6 is recombined with TRBJ2-1; 8 junctional bases match TRBD1. The sequence was obtained from a female donor in good health and CMV-seropositive. The nucleotide sequence is TGTGCCAGCAGTTACTGGTCAGGGGGCGAGAATGAGCAGTTCTTC. Translated, it reads CASSYWSGGENEQFF.